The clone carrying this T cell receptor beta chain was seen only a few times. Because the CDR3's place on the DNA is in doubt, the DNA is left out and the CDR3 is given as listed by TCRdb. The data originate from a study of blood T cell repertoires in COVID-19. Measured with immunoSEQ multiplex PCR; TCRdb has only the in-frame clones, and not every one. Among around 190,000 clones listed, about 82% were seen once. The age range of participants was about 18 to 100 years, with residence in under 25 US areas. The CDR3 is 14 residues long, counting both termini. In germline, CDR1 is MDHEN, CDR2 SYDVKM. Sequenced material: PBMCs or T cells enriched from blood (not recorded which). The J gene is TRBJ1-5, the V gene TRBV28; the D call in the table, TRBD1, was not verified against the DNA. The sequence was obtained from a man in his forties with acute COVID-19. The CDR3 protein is CASSSSSGAEPQHF.